What follows are 27 T cell receptor beta chains derived from one specimen sequenced in a study of radiotherapy plus CTLA-4 blockade in lung cancer. Repertoires were generated with immunoSEQ multiplex PCR, while TCRdb's copy carries only in-frame clones and drops some. The sample has about 49,000 clones; 70% to 90% are singletons. The specimen comprised peripheral blood, sampled from a patient treated with radiotherapy plus ipilimumab. These receptor sequences come from a human donor with non-small cell lung cancer whose response to radiotherapy plus ipilimumab could not be evaluated.

The rearrangement links TRBV7-3 to TRBJ2-5; D ambiguous. The V gene lost 5 bases and the J gene lost 3 bases, with 10 bases spanning the gap. The CDR3 runs 13 residues. Germline V gene lookup returns CDR1 SGHTA and CDR2 FQGTGA. The CDR3: CASSRVSEETQYF. The CDR3 bases are TGTGCCAGCAGCAGAGTTAGTGAAGAGACCCAGTACTTC.

This chain links TRBV2 with TRBJ2-3; 7 bases map to TRBD2. Germline V lookup: CDR1 SNHLY, CDR2 FYNNEI. The ends lost 3 bases at V and 1 base at J; junction bases unmatched: 4. CDR3 length equals 15 residues. Here the CDR3 DNA reads TGTGCCAGCAGTGAGAGCGGGAAGGGCACAGATACGCAGTATTTT. Protein: CASSESGKGTDTQYF.

The rearrangement joins TRBV5-1 to TRBJ2-3, with TRBD2 identical over 8 bases. The CDR3 spans 15 residues. V was clipped by 0 bases and J by 1 base; unmatched bases: 1. Germline CDR1 SGHRS, CDR2 YFSETQ. CDR3 region: CASSLGAGGTDTQYF. CDR3 coding DNA: TGCGCCAGCAGCTTGGGAGCGGGAGGCACAGATACGCAGTATTTT.

This clone was seen a few times. The chain employs TRBV7-2 and TRBJ2-5; TRBD2 matches 9 bases. The V and J ends lost 4 bases and 2 bases, in that order; junction bases with no gene match: 5. Germline assignment: CDR1 SGHTA and CDR2 FQGNSA. CDR3 length: 15 amino acids. In nucleotides, the CDR3 is TGTGCCAGCAGCTCGGGACTAGCTTTTCAAGAGACCCAGTACTTC. It specifies CASSSGLAFQETQYF.

This chain uses TRBV9 with TRBJ1-2; 8 positions agree with TRBD1. Looked up from germline, CDR1 is SGDLS and CDR2 is YYNGEE. The CDR3 totals 13 residues. The V gene end was trimmed by 0 bases and the J gene end by 7 bases; junction bases not matched to a gene: 2. The CDR3: CASSVGQGLGYTF. The DNA of the CDR3 is TGTGCCAGCAGCGTAGGACAGGGGCTTGGCTACACCTTC.

V and J are TRBV7-2 and TRBJ2-7; 11 bases match TRBD1. J lost 5 bases, V lost 1 base, and 13 bases had no gene match. CDR1 is SGHTA, CDR2 FQGNSA, per germline. The CDR3 covers 18 residues. CDR3 amino acids: CASSLEAFFGDRGNEQYF. DNA for the CDR3: TGTGCCAGCAGCTTAGAAGCCTTTTTTGGGGACAGGGGGAACGAGCAGTACTTC.

The chain is built from TRBV2 and TRBJ2-7; D is undetermined. From germline, CDR1 is SNHLY and CDR2 FYNNEI. The CDR3 spans 10 residues. Trimming stripped 6 bases from V and 7 bases from J, with 7 bases between. CDR3 protein: CASSAGEQYF. CDR3 sequence (DNA): TGTGCCAGCAGCGCAGGAGAGCAGTACTTC.

The gene calls are TRBV6-5 and TRBJ2-7; 9 nucleotides agree with TRBD2. Trimming removed 2 bases from V and 4 bases from J; junction bases left unmatched: 6. Per the germline V gene, CDR1 is MNHEY and CDR2 is SVGAGI. This CDR3 has 15 amino acids. CDR3 loop: CASSYSTSGSYEQYF. The CDR3 nucleotides are TGTGCCAGCAGTTACAGCACTAGCGGGTCGTACGAGCAGTACTTC.

The DNA of the CDR3 is TGTGCCAGTAGTATTGGACTAGCGGGATCCACAGATACGCAGTATTTT. Translated: CASSIGLAGSTDTQYF. This chain links TRBV19 with TRBJ2-3; TRBD2 agrees at 12 bases. V lost 3 bases and J lost 2; bases outside the gene matches: 3. Germline CDR1 reads LNHDA; CDR2 reads SQIVND (reference sequence). The CDR3 consists of 16 residues.

The chain uses TRBV9 and TRBJ1-2; TRBD1 might be the D (6 bases). Trimming shortened V by 1 base and J by 5 bases, and 39 bases separated the two germline ends. CDR1 SGDLS and CDR2 YYNGEE come from the germline V gene. The CDR3 extends over 23 amino acids. CDR3 DNA: TGTGCCAGCAGCGTATCAGCTGGAGTTTTAGTTGGCGGAGGACAGTCTGCTGCTTATGGCTACACCTTC. Amino acids: CASSVSAGVLVGGGQSAAYGYTF.

V usage is TRBV7-3 and J usage is TRBJ2-2, with TRBD2 matching 8 bases. The V gene's germline CDR1 is SGHTA and CDR2 FQGTGA. Germline trimming cut 5 bases from V and 8 bases from J; bases unmatched to any gene: 4. This CDR3 region has 13 residues. This CDR3 reads CASSREGAGELFF. The CDR3 coding sequence is TGTGCCAGCAGCCGGGAGGGAGCTGGGGAGCTGTTTTTT.

This clone was seen only once. The chain has TRBV28 and TRBJ2-7; 9 bases are a match to TRBD1. The junction had 9 bases not matched to a gene; V was cut back by 4 bases and J by 5 bases. Germline CDR1 MDHEN, CDR2 SYDVKM. This CDR3 spans 15 amino acids. The CDR3 DNA sequence: TGTGCCAGCAGTTCCCGGACAGGGGTGTTGGACGAGCAGTACTTC. Encoded protein: CASSSRTGVLDEQYF.

This clone was seen a single time. V and J are TRBV9 and TRBJ2-1, with TRBD2 identical over 14 bases. The trim removed 3 bases at V and 10 bases at J, leaving 6 bases unmatched. From germline, CDR1 is SGDLS and CDR2 YYNGEE. This CDR3 has 15 residues. CDR3: CASSAGTSGSHEQFF. The CDR3 nucleotides read TGTGCCAGCAGCGCGGGGACTAGCGGGAGTCACGAGCAGTTCTTC.

The chain couples TRBV4-3 to TRBJ2-1, with D possibly matching TRBD1 (6 bases). Trimming took 4 bases from V and 0 from J, leaving 10 bases between them. Germline V lookup: CDR1 LGHNA, CDR2 YSLEER. The CDR3 length is 15 residues. CDR3 nucleotide sequence: TGCGCCAGCAGCCCCGGGACAAACTCCTACAATGAGCAGTTCTTC. Its protein is CASSPGTNSYNEQFF.

This chain connects TRBV28 to TRBJ1-5; tentative D call: TRBD1 (5 bases). V lost 6 bases to trimming and J lost 3 bases, with 15 bases between them. This CDR3 has 15 amino acids. The germline gives CDR1 MDHEN, CDR2 SYDVKM. As DNA, the CDR3 is TGTGCCAGCAGAAGATCCCCGACAGTCAATCAGCCCCAGCATTTT. This sequence encodes CASRRSPTVNQPQHF.

The J gene is TRBJ2-1, the V gene TRBV11-3; D is unclear. The CDR3 covers 11 residues. Trimming took off 5 bases at V and 8 bases at J, with 7 bases between the two ends. Germline V gene sequence: CDR1 SGHNT, CDR2 YENEEA. The CDR3 bases are TGTGCCAGCAGCCGAGCTCATGAGCAGTTCTTC. This codes for CASSRAHEQFF.

This chain connects TRBV19 to TRBJ2-4, with D perhaps TRBD1 (6 bases). The CDR3 runs 17 residues. V was trimmed by 7 bases and J by 8 bases, leaving 27 bases between them. The germline gives CDR1 LNHDA, CDR2 SQIVND (reference sequence). CDR3 loop: CASNKGPAPGQRDIQYF. The DNA of the CDR3 is TGTGCCAGTAACAAAGGACCTGCCCCGGGACAACGGGACATTCAGTACTTC.

The chain couples TRBV7-9 to TRBJ1-1, with D possibly TRBD1 on 6 matching bases. The CDR3 has 13 amino acids. Germline assignment: CDR1 SEHNR and CDR2 FQNEAQ (reference sequence). V lost 5 bases and J lost 5, with 12 bases in between. This CDR3 is CASSLQGQTEAFF. The CDR3 coding sequence is TGTGCCAGCAGCCTTCAGGGGCAAACTGAAGCTTTCTTT.

V gene TRBV4-2 combines with J gene TRBJ1-5; perhaps TRBD1 as D (6 bases). The germline CDR1 and CDR2 sequences are LGHNA and YNFKEQ. Deletions cut 1 base from V and 0 bases from J, with 10 bases between. The CDR3 totals 16 residues. The DNA of the CDR3 is TGTGCCAGCAGCCAAGCACAGGGTAATAGCAATCAGCCCCAGCATTTT. Its protein product is CASSQAQGNSNQPQHF.

This clone was observed a few times. The V gene is TRBV4-1, the J gene TRBJ1-2; the D gene is possibly TRBD1 (5 bases). V was pared by 1 base and J by 10 bases, with 13 bases between. The CDR3 is 13 amino acids. The germline V gene has CDR1 MGHRA and CDR2 YSYEKL. The CDR3 protein is CASSQVGLGHYTF. The CDR3 coding sequence is TGCGCCAGCAGCCAAGTGGGCTTGGGGCACTACACCTTC.

CDR3 in amino acids: CASSSDTPGLARTDTQYF. The CDR3 DNA sequence: TGTGCCAGCAGCTCGGACACCCCAGGACTAGCTAGGACAGATACGCAGTATTTT. The V call is TRBV5-4, the J call TRBJ2-3, with 8 bases aligning to TRBD2. With V trimmed by 3 bases and J by 3 bases, 15 bases remained unmatched. This CDR3 is 18 amino acids long. Germline V lookup: CDR1 SGHNT, CDR2 YYREEE (reference sequence).

V is TRBV5-1 and J is TRBJ2-1; 11 nucleotides agree with TRBD1. CDR3 length: 15 amino acids. Germline V gene data show CDR1 as SGHRS and CDR2 as YFSETQ. V lost 5 bases, J lost 8 bases, and 9 bases stayed unmatched. The CDR3 sequence: CASSSGQGASYEQFF. CDR3 bases: TGCGCCAGCAGTTCCGGACAGGGGGCGAGCTATGAGCAGTTCTTC.

The chain is built from TRBV5-8 and TRBJ2-3; D call uncertain. V gave up 4 bases and J gave up 6 bases, with 6 bases separating them. There are 11 residues in the CDR3. From germline, CDR1 is SGHTS and CDR2 YDEGEE. The CDR3 DNA sequence: TGTGCCAGCAGCCAGTCCGATACGCAGTATTTT. This codes for CASSQSDTQYF.

The V gene is TRBV5-4, the J gene TRBJ1-1; 7 bases are shared with TRBD1. The V and J ends lost 3 bases and 1 base, in that order; junction bases with no gene match: 9. This CDR3 contains 16 residues. Germline-derived CDR1 and CDR2 are SGHNT and YYREEE (reference sequence). This CDR3 reads CASSYRGKSKNTEAFF. The CDR3 DNA sequence: TGTGCCAGCAGCTACAGGGGAAAGAGCAAGAACACTGAAGCTTTCTTT.

The V gene is TRBV7-8, the J gene TRBJ1-4; TRBD1 might be the D (6 bases). The V and J ends lost 1 base and 8 bases respectively, with 20 bases between them. Germline V gives CDR1 SGHVS, CDR2 FQNEAQ. CDR3 length: 17 amino acids. Written as DNA, the CDR3 is TGTGCCAGCAGCTTAGAGAGGTTTGGGGGGGCGCGCGAAAAACTGTTTTTT. It encodes CASSLERFGGAREKLFF.

The chain recombines TRBV6-6 with TRBJ2-5; a weak D match, TRBD1 (6 bases). Germline-derived CDR1 and CDR2 are MNHNY and SVGAGI (reference sequence). The V gene lost 1 base and the J gene lost 3 bases, with 9 bases spanning the gap. This CDR3 comprises 14 residues. CDR3 sequence reads: CASSYFRQEETQYF. The DNA for the CDR3 is TGTGCCAGCAGTTACTTCCGACAGGAAGAGACCCAGTACTTC.

This rearrangement joins TRBV5-4 to TRBJ2-1; 7 nucleotides agree with TRBD1. Germline-derived CDR1 and CDR2 are SGHNT and YYREEE (reference sequence). Trimming removed 2 bases from V and 2 bases from J; junction bases left unmatched: 7. This CDR3 spans 16 amino acids. Here the CDR3 DNA reads TGTGCCAGCAGCTTCAGACAGGGCCTGACCTACAATGAGCAGTTCTTC. Its translation is CASSFRQGLTYNEQFF.